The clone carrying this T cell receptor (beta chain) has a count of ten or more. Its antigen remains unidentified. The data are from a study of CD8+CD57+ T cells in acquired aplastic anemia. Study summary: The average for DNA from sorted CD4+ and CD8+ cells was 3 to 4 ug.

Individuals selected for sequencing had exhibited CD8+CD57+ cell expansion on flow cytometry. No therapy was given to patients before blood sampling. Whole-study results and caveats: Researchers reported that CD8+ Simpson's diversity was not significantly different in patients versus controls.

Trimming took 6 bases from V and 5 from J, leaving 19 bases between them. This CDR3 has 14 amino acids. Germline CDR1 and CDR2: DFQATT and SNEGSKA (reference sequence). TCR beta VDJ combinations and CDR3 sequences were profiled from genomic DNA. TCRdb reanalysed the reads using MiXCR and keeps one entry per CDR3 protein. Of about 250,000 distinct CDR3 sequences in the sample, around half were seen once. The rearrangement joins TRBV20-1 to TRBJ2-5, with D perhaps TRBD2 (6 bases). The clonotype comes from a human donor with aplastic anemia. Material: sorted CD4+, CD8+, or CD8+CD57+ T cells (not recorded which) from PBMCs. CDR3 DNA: TGCAGTGCCCGAACGGGGGAGTGGCGGGAGACCCAGTACTTC. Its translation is CSARTGEWRETQYF.